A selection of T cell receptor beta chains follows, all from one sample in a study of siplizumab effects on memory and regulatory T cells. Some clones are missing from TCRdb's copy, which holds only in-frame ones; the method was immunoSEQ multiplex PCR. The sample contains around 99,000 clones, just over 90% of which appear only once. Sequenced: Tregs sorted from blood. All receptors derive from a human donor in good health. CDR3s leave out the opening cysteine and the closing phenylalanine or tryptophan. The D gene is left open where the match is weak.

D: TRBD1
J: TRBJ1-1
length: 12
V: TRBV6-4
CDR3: ASSPDRVGTEAF

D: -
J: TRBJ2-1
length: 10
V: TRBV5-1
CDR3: ASSLPGDEQF

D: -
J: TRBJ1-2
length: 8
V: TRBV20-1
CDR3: SAAMEIPH

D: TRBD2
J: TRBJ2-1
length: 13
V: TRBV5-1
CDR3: ASSLFQREGSEQF

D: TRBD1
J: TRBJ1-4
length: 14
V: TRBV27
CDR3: ASSLLQGSANEKLF

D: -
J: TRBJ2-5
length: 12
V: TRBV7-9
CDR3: ASSAVLASETQY

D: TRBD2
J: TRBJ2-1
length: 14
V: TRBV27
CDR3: ASSSSGTSRANEQF

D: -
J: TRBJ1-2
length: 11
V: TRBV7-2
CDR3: ASSSWTGYGYT

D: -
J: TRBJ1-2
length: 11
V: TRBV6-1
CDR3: ASSRGSRGGYT

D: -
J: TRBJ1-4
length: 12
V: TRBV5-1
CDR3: ASSLGATNEKLF

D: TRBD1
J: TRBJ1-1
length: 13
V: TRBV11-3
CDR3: ASSSTGGMNTEAF

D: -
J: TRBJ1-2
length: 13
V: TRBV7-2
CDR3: ASSQSQVPNYGYT

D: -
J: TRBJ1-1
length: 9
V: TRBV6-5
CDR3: ASSYATEAF

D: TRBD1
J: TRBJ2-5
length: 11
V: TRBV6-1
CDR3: ASRGTAQETQY

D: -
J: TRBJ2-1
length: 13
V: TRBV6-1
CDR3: ASSEVAAAYNEQF

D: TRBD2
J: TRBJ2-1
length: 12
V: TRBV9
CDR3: ASSVGREGREQF

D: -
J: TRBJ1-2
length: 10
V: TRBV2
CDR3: ASSDRGYGYT

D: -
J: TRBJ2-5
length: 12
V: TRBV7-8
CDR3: ASRNNANQETQY

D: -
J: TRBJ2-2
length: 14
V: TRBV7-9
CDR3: ASRMGINTNTGELF

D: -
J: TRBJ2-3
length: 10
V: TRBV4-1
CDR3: ASSQVHNTQY

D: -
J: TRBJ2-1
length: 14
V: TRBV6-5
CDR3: ASSYSPVLSYNEQF

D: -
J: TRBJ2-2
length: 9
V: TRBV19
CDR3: ASQLGGELF

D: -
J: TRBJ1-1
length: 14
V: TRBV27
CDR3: ASSLGAVRMNTEAF

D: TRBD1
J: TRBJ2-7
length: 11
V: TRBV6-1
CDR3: ATRGQGIYEQY

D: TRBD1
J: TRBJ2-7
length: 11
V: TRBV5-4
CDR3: ASSGTAPYEQY

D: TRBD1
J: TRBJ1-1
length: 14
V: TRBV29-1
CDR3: SVEWGKGARDTEAF

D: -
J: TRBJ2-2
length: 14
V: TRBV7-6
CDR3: ASSSPRGGIAGELF

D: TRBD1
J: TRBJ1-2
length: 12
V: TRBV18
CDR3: ASSNQTGRYGYT

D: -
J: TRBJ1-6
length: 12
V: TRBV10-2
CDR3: ASSELGDNSPLH

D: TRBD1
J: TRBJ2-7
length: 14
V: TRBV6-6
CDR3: ASRIRDRGSSYEQY

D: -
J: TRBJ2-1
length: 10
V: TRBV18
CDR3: ASSPTDWEQF

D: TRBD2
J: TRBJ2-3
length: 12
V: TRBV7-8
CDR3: ASSMTSGSDTQY

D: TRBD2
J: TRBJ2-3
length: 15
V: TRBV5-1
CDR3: ASRRFLAGDTTDTQY

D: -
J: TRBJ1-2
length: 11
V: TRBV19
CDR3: ASAPTGVYGYT

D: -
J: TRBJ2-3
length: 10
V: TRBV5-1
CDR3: ASSLLRNTQY

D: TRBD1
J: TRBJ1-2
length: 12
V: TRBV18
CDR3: ASSPQETGGGYT

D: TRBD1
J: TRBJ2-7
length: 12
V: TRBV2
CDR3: ASSQDRGLYEQY

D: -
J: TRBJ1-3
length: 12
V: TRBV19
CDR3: ASSLGQSGNTIY

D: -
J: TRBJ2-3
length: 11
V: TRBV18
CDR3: ASSKGKGDTQY

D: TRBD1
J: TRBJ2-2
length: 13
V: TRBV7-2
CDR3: ASSPRTGVTGELF

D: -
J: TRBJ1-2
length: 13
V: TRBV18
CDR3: ASSPGPGLNYGYT

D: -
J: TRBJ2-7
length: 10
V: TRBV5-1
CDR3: ASSSQGYEQY

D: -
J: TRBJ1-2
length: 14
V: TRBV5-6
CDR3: ASSLDGARGVYGYT

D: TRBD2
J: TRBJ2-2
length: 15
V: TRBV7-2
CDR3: ASSRPAGTSGTGELF

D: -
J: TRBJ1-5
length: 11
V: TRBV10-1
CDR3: ASSDQLDQPQH

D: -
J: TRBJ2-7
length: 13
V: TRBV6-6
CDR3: ASTPSGGAHYEQY

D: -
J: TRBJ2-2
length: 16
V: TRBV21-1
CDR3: ASSQGARLRGDTGELF

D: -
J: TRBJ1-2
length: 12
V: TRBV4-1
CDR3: ASSHGGGVGGYT

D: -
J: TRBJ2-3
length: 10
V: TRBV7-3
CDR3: ASSLSSDTQY

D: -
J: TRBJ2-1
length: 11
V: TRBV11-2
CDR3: ASSLAGSLEQF

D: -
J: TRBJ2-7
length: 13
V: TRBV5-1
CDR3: ASSLGQGKNYEQY

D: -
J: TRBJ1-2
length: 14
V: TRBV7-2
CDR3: ASSFKVGALYYGYT

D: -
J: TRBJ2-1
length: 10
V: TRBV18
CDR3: ASSRAGDEQF